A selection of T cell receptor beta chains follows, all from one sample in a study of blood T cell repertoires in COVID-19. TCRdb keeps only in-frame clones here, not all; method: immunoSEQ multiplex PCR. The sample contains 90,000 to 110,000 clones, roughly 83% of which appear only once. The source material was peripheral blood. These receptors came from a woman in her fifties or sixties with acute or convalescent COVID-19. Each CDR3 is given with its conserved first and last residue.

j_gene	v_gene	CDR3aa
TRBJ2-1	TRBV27	CASSPRDRGFYNEQFF
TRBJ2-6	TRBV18	CASSPPNPRSNVLTF
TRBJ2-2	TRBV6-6	CASSRRTGTNTGELFF
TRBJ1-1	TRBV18	CASSYKGQGNLEAFF
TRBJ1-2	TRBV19	CASTTYNYGYTF
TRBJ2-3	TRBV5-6	CASSLARGQGTQYF
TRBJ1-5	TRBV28	CASSRLKGAGQPQHF
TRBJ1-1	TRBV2	CARLDSQRQSTEAFF
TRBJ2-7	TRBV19	CASSIGLAAYEQYF
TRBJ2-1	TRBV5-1	CASSLGGGAHYNEQFF
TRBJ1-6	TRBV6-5	CASRSGVDSPLHF
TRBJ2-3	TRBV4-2	CASSPTGTSGGAGDTQYF
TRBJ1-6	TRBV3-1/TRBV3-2	CATALSPQGRNSPLHF
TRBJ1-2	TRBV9	CASSRGYGYTF
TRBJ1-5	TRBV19	CASSARTELNQPQHF
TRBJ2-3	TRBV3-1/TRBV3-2	CASSQPGLGTDTQYF
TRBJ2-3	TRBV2	CASSPADTQYF
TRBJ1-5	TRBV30	CAWGRSADQPQHF